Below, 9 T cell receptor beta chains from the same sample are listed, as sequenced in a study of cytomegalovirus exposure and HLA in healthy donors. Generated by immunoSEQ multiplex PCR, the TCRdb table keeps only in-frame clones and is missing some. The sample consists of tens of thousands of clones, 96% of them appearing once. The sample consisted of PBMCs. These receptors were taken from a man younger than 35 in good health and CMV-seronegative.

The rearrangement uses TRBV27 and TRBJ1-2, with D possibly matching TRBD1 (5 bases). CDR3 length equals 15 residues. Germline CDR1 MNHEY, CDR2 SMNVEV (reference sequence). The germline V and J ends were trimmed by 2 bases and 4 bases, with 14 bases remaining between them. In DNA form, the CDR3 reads TGTGCCAGCAGTTTAGGGGTCGGGGGGGTCTATGGCTACACCTTC. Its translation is CASSLGVGGVYGYTF.

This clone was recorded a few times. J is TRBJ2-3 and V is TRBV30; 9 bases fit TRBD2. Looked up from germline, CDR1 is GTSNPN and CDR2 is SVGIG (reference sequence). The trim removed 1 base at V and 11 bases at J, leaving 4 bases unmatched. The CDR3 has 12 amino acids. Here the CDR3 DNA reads TGTGCCTGGAGTGGGGGAGCGGGAGGGCAGTATTTT. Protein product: CAWSGGAGGQYF.

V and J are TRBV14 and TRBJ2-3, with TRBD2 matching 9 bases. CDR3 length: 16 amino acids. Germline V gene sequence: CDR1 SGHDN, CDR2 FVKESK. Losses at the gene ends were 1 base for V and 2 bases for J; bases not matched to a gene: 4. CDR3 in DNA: TGTGCCAGCAGCCAAGTTGCGGGAGGGATCACAGATACGCAGTATTTT. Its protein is CASSQVAGGITDTQYF.

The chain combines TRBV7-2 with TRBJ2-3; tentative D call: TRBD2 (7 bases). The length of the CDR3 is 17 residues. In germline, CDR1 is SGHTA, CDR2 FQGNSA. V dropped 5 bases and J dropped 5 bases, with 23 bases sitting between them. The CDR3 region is CASSPRGGGGPRDTQYF. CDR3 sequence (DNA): TGTGCCAGCAGCCCCAGGGGTGGGGGAGGGCCGCGAGATACGCAGTATTTT.

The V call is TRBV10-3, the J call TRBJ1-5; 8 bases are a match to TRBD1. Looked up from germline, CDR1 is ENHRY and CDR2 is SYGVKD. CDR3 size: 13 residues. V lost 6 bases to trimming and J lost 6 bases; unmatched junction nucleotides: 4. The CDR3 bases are TGTGCCATCAGGGACAGGGATGGTCAGCCCCAGCATTTT. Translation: CAIRDRDGQPQHF.

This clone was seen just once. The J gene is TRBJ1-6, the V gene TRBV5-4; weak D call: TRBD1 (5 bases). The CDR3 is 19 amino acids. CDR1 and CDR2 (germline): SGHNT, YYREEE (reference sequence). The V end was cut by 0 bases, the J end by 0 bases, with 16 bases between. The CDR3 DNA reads TGTGCCAGCAGCTTGGTTGCTTCGGGGGGGACCTCCTATAATTCACCCCTCCACTTT. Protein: CASSLVASGGTSYNSPLHF.

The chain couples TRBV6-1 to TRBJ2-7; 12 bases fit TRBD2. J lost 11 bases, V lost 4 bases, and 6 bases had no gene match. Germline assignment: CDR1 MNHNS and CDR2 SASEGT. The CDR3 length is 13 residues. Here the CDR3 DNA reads TGTGCCAGCAGTGTGACTAGCGGGGGCCAGGAGTACTTC. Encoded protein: CASSVTSGGQEYF.

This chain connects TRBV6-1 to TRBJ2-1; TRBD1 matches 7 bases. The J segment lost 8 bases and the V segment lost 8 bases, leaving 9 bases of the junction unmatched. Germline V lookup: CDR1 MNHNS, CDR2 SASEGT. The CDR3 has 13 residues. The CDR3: CASVRQGRDEQFF. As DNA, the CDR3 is TGTGCCAGCGTGAGACAGGGCAGGGATGAGCAGTTCTTC.

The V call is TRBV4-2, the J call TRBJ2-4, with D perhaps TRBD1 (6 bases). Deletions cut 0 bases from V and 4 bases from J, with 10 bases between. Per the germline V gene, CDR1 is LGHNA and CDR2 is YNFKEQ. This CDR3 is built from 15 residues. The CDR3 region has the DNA TGTGCCAGCAGCCAAGAATCAGGGGCAAAAAACATTCAGTACTTC. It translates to CASSQESGAKNIQYF.